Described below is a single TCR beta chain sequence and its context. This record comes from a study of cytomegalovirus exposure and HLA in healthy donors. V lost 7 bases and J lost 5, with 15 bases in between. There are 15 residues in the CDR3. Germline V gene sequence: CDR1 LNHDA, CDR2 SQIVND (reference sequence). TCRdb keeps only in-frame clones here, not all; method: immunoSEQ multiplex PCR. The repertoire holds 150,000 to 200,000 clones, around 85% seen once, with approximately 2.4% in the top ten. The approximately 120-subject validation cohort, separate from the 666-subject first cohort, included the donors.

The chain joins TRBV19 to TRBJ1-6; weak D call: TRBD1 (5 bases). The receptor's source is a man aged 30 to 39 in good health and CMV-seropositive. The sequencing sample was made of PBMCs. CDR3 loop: CASTMGRQNNSPLHF. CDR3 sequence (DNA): TGTGCCAGTACTATGGGGCGACAGAATAATTCACCCCTCCACTTT.